This entry lists 23 T cell receptor beta chains sequenced from one sample in a study of OX40 agonist ivuxolimab in advanced cancers. The repertoire was sequenced with immunoSEQ multiplex PCR; TCRdb's copy has only in-frame clones and lacks some. The sample includes roughly 87,000 clones, approximately 90% of them seen just once. The sample here was CD4+ or CD8+ T cells sorted from blood, taken in a trial of the OX40 agonist ivuxolimab. The receptor source for this set is an adult with an advanced solid tumor such as melanoma, head and neck, liver or kidney cancer.

This clone occurred a few times. The chain combines TRBV13 with TRBJ2-3; D is uncertain. The germline V gene encodes CDR1 PRHDT and CDR2 FYEKMQ (reference sequence). V was pared by 4 bases and J by 9 bases, with 11 bases between. CDR3 length: 12 amino acids. The CDR3 DNA reads TGTGCCAGCAGCTCAACATCTTTCACGCAGTATTTT. Its protein product is CASSSTSFTQYF.

J is TRBJ2-6 and V is TRBV10-3, with 9 nucleotides matching TRBD1. Germline V gene data show CDR1 as ENHRY and CDR2 as SYGVKD. The length of the CDR3 is 17 residues. With V trimmed by 7 bases and J by 1 base, 8 bases remained unmatched. The CDR3 spells CAITGTGISSGANVLTF. CDR3 nucleotide sequence: TGTGCCATCACCGGGACAGGGATAAGTTCTGGGGCCAACGTCCTGACTTTC.

The chain is built from TRBV5-1 and TRBJ2-2, with 9 nucleotides matching TRBD1. Germline CDR1 SGHRS, CDR2 YFSETQ. Trimming removed 4 bases from V and 1 base from J; junction bases left unmatched: 2. The CDR3 runs to 15 residues. CDR3 coding DNA: TGCGCCAGCAGCACGGGACAGGGGAACACCGGGGAGCTGTTTTTT. This encodes CASSTGQGNTGELFF. Supplemented by reference TRBV5-1 and TRBJ2-2, the full variable domain reads KAGVTQTPRYLIKTRGQQVTLSCSPISGHRSVSWYQQTPGQGLQFLFEYFSETQRNKGNFPGRFSGRQFSNSRSEMNVSTLELGDSALYLCASSTGQGNTGELFFGEGSRLTVL.

The chain has TRBV5-4 and TRBJ2-2; no clear D. V dropped 4 bases and J dropped 0 bases, with 10 bases sitting between them. Germline CDR1 reads SGHNT; CDR2 reads YYREEE (reference sequence). This CDR3 contains 15 residues. CDR3 DNA: TGTGCCAGCAGCCTATGGATGCCGAACACCGGGGAGCTGTTTTTT. Translated, it gives CASSLWMPNTGELFF.

This clone appeared once. This chain uses TRBV9 with TRBJ2-1, with a tentative D call TRBD2 (7 bases). V lost 5 bases and J lost 3, with 15 bases in between. The CDR3 sequence is 15 residues long. CDR1 SGDLS and CDR2 YYNGEE come from the germline V gene. CDR3 residues: CASSPGGANYNEQFF. The CDR3 nucleotides read TGTGCCAGCAGTCCTGGGGGGGCCAACTACAATGAGCAGTTCTTC. Supplemented by reference TRBV9 and TRBJ2-1, the full variable domain reads DSGVTQTPKHLITATGQRVTLRCSPRSGDLSVYWYQQSLDQGLQFLIQYYNGEERAKGNILERFSAQQFPDLHSELNLSSLELGDSALYFCASSPGGANYNEQFFGPGTRLTVL.

The chain has TRBV27 and TRBJ1-5; 8 bases are a match to TRBD1. Germline CDR1 reads MNHEY; CDR2 reads SMNVEV (reference sequence). CDR3 length: 18 residues. J gave up 3 bases and V 5 bases, and 15 bases lay outside the gene matches. The chain's CDR3 is CASSESTGAASSNQPQHF. Here the CDR3 DNA reads TGTGCCAGCAGTGAGTCGACAGGGGCCGCATCCTCCAATCAGCCCCAGCATTTT.

This clone was seen a few times. This sequence joins TRBV12-2 and TRBJ2-7. TRBV12-2 is a documented pseudogene. This CDR3 comprises 11 residues. Here the CDR3 DNA reads TGTGCAAGTCGCGAAGGAAGAGGGGAATACTTC. It yields the protein CASREGRGEYF.

The chain employs TRBV7-2 and TRBJ1-6; D gene uncertain. V was cut by 2 bases and J by 7 bases, with 9 bases left in between. The CDR3 has 14 residues. CDR1 and CDR2 (germline): SGHTA, FQGNSA. CDR3 amino acids: CASSLSPANSPLHF. The CDR3 DNA sequence: TGTGCCAGCAGCTTATCTCCGGCGAATTCACCCCTCCACTTT.

This chain links TRBV6-5 with TRBJ1-5; no definite D call. V lost 5 bases, J lost 9 bases, and 14 bases lay in between. CDR1 and CDR2 (germline): MNHEY, SVGAGI. This CDR3 has 13 amino acids. The CDR3 region has the DNA TGTGCCAGCAGTACCAACAGCGCCGGGCCCCAGCATTTT. Translated, it gives CASSTNSAGPQHF.

V gene TRBV11-1 combines with J gene TRBJ2-1, with 9 bases identical to TRBD1. The ends lost 1 base at V and 6 bases at J; junction bases unmatched: 4. The CDR3 extends over 15 amino acids. Germline V gene sequence: CDR1 SGHAT, CDR2 FQDESV (reference sequence). The DNA of the CDR3 is TGTGCCAGCAGCTTAGGGGGACAGGGAGGCAATGAGCAGTTCTTC. It yields the protein CASSLGGQGGNEQFF.

With respect to this clone: Other DNA sequences in this sample translate to the same CDR3. V and J are TRBV5-1 and TRBJ2-7; TRBD1 matches at 7 bases. CDR1 is SGHRS, CDR2 YFSETQ, per germline. CDR3 size: 14 residues. V gave up 4 bases and J gave up 0 bases; unmatched junction bases: 4. CDR3 nucleotide sequence: TGCGCCAGCAGCCTGACAGGGAGCTCCTACGAGCAGTACTTC. Translated: CASSLTGSSYEQYF.

This chain joins TRBV7-2 and TRBJ1-1; possible D gene TRBD1, 5 bases. Germline-derived CDR1 and CDR2 are SGHTA and FQGNSA. Trimming removed 2 bases from V and 1 base from J, with 8 bases in between. The CDR3 is 14 amino acids. CDR3 DNA: TGTGCCAGCAGCTTAAATACAGGGAACACTGAAGCTTTCTTT. Amino acids: CASSLNTGNTEAFF.

The CDR3 DNA is TGTGCCATCAGTGTAGGACTAGCGGGGGGAGAAGAGACCCAGTACTTC. It specifies CAISVGLAGGEETQYF. The chain combines TRBV10-3 with TRBJ2-5; 14 positions agree with TRBD2. Trimming cost V 4 bases and J 3 bases; bases outside gene matches: 4. The CDR3 length is 16 residues. CDR1 and CDR2 (germline): ENHRY, SYGVKD.

The CDR3 DNA is TGTGCCTGGAGTGTAATGGAGACCCAGTACTTC. This sequence encodes CAWSVMETQYF. The gene calls are TRBV30 and TRBJ2-5; D remains unclear. The CDR3 extends over 11 amino acids. Germline CDR1 reads GTSNPN; CDR2 reads SVGIG (reference sequence). V dropped 0 bases and J dropped 5 bases, with 4 bases sitting between them.

The rearrangement uses TRBV18 and TRBJ1-1; the D gene is possibly TRBD1 (5 bases). This CDR3 has 14 residues. Trimming shortened V by 1 base and J by 5 bases, and 11 bases separated the two germline ends. Per the germline V gene, CDR1 is KGHSH and CDR2 is LQKENI. The CDR3 DNA is TGTGCCAGCTCACCACGGGACGCCTATACTGAAGCTTTCTTT. As protein: CASSPRDAYTEAFF. Supplemented by reference TRBV18 and TRBJ1-1, the full variable domain reads NAGVMQNPRHLVRRRGQEARLRCSPMKGHSHVYWYRQLPEEGLKFMVYLQKENIIDESGMPKERFSAEFPKEGPSILRIQQVVRGDSAAYFCASSPRDAYTEAFFGQGTRLTVV.

The J gene is TRBJ1-2, the V gene TRBV28; D is perhaps TRBD1 (5 bases). There are 19 residues in the CDR3. Trimming cost V 8 bases and J 7 bases, with 35 bases left between them. CDR1 and CDR2 from the germline V gene are MDHEN and SYDVKM. The CDR3 nucleotides read TGTGCCAGCTCCCTTTTTACCTCAGGGCGTTCATTTGGGAAGCGTGGCTACACCTTC. Translation: CASSLFTSGRSFGKRGYTF.

The chain couples TRBV2 to TRBJ2-4; the match to TRBD2 covers 7 bases. CDR1 is SNHLY, CDR2 FYNNEI, per germline. V was pared by 1 base and J by 5 bases, with 2 bases of the junction left unmatched. This CDR3 has 14 residues. The CDR3 sequence: CASSEGLAENIQYF. CDR3 DNA: TGTGCCAGCAGTGAAGGGCTAGCGGAAAACATTCAGTACTTC.

The sample holds one count of this clone. The V gene is TRBV5-4, the J gene TRBJ2-3; no firm D call. The germline V gene has CDR1 SGHNT and CDR2 YYREEE (reference sequence). CDR3 length: 15 amino acids. V lost 1 base, J lost 0 bases, and 9 bases lay in between. The CDR3 DNA is TGTGCCAGCAGCTTGTACTACAGTAGCACAGATACGCAGTATTTT. Amino acids: CASSLYYSSTDTQYF. The complete variable domain, with remaining parts taken from reference TRBV5-4 and TRBJ2-3, reads ETGVTQSPTHLIKTRGQQVTLRCSSQSGHNTVSWYQQALGQGPQFIFQYYREEENGRGNFPPRFSGLQFPNYSSELNVNALELDDSALYLCASSLYYSSTDTQYFGPGTRLTVL.

The chain uses TRBV6-1 and TRBJ2-7; 9 nucleotides align to TRBD1. The CDR3 is 14 residues long. J was trimmed by 1 base and V by 6 bases; bases with no gene match: 4. Germline V gene lookup returns CDR1 MNHNS and CDR2 SASEGT. The DNA for the CDR3 is TGTGCCAGCAGAGCCGGGACAGGGTCCTACGAGCAGTACTTC. Translation gives CASRAGTGSYEQYF.

The chain is built from TRBV6-5 and TRBJ2-2; D perhaps matches TRBD1 (5 bases). The germline V gene has CDR1 MNHEY and CDR2 SVGAGI. Trimming took off 7 bases at V and 2 bases at J, with 11 bases between the two ends. This CDR3 spans 14 amino acids. The DNA for the CDR3 is TGTGCCAGCAAGGAGCAGGGAAACACCGGGGAGCTGTTTTTT. Its translation: CASKEQGNTGELFF.

The CDR3 here is CAISESGSGTYEQYF. CDR3 nucleotides: TGTGCCATCAGTGAGTCGGGTAGCGGAACCTACGAGCAGTACTTC. This chain links TRBV10-3 with TRBJ2-7; possible D gene TRBD2, 6 bases. V lost 0 bases and J lost 2, with 11 bases in between. From germline, CDR1 is ENHRY and CDR2 SYGVKD. The CDR3 consists of 15 residues.

The chain employs TRBV7-9 and TRBJ1-2; D unresolved. V lost 5 bases and J lost 7, with 11 bases in between. The V gene's germline CDR1 is SEHNR and CDR2 FQNEAQ (reference sequence). The CDR3 has 12 residues. DNA of the CDR3: TGTGCCAGCAGCCGAGAGGGAGGTGGCTACACCTTC. It translates to CASSREGGGYTF.

The V call is TRBV10-3, the J call TRBJ2-7, with D tentatively TRBD1 (8 bases). CDR3 length: 14 residues. Trimming removed 6 bases at V and 7 bases at J, with 19 bases between. Germline V gives CDR1 ENHRY, CDR2 SYGVKD. CDR3 coding DNA: TGTGCCATCAGCCAAGCGGGACAGGAGGAAGAGCAGTACTTC. This sequence encodes CAISQAGQEEEQYF.